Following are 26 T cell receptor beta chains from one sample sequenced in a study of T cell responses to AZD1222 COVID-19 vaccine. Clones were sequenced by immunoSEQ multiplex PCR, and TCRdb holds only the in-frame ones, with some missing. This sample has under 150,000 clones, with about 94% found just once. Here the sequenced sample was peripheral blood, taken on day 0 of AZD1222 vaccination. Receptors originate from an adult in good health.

The CDR3 here is CASSLERAENTEAFF. The CDR3 DNA reads as TGTGCCAGCAGCTTAGAGCGGGCAGAGAACACTGAAGCTTTCTTT. The gene calls are TRBV7-9 and TRBJ1-1; unclear D gene. The CDR3 has 15 residues. Per germline, CDR1 SEHNR and CDR2 FQNEAQ (reference sequence). Deletions cut 1 base from V and 1 base from J, with 10 bases between.

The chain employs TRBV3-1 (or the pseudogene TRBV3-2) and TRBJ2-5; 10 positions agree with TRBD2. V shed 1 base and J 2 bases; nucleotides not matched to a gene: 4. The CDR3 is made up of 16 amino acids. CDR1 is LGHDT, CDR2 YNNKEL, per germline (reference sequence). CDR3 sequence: CASSQVAGGGQETQYF. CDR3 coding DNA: TGTGCCAGCAGCCAAGTAGCGGGGGGCGGGCAAGAGACCCAGTACTTC.

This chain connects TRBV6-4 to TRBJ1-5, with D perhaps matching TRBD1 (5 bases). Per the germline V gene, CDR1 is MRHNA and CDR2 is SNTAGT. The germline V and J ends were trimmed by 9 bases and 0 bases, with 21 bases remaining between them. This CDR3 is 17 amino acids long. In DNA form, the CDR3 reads TGTGCCAGTCCCTTTTGGGGGGGACCCCATAGCAATCAGCCCCAGCATTTT. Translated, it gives CASPFWGGPHSNQPQHF.

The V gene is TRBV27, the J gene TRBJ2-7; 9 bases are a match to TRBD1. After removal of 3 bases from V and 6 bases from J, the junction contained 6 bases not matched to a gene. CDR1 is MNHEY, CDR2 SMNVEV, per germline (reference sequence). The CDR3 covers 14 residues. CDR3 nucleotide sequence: TGTGCCAGCAGTTTTGACAGGGGGTATGCCGAGCAGTACTTC. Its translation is CASSFDRGYAEQYF.

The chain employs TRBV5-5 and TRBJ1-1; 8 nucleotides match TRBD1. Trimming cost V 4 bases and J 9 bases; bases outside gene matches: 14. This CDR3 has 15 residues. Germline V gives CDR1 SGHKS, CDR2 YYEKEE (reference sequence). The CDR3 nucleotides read TGTGCCAGCAGCCTTTCAAGGGACAGGCTTACCCAAGCTTTCTTT. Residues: CASSLSRDRLTQAFF.

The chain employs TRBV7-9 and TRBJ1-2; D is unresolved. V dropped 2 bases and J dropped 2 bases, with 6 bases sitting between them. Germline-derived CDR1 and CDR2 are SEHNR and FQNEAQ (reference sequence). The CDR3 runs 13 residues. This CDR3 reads CASSLLENYGYTF. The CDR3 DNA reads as TGTGCCAGCAGCTTATTGGAGAACTATGGCTACACCTTC. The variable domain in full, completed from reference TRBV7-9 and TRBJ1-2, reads DTGVSQNPRHKITKRGQNVTFRCDPISEHNRLYWYRQTLGQGPEFLTYFQNEAQLEKSRLLSDRFSAERPKGSFSTLEIQRTEQGDSAMYLCASSLLENYGYTFGSGTRLTVV.

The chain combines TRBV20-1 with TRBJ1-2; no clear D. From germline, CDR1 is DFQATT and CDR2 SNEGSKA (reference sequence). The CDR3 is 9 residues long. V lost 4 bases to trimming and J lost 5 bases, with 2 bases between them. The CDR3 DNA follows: TGCAGTGCTATATATGGCTACACCTTC. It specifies CSAIYGYTF.

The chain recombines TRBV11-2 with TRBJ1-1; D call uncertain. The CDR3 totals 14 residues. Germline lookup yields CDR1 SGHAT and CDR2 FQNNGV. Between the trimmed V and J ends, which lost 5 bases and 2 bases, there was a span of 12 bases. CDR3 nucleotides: TGTGCCAGCAGCGTATATGACGGAAACACTGAAGCTTTCTTT. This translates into CASSVYDGNTEAFF.

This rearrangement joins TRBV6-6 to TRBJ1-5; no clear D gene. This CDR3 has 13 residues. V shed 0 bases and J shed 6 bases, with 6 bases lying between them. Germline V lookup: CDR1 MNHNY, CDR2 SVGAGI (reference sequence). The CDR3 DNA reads TGTGCCAGCAGTTACTCGGAAGTTCAGCCCCAGCATTTT. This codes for CASSYSEVQPQHF.

In nucleotides, the CDR3 is TGTGCCAGCAGCTTCGCCGGGACTCCCGATGGAGAGCAGTACTTC. Amino acid sequence: CASSFAGTPDGEQYF. The chain joins TRBV13 to TRBJ2-7; weak D call: TRBD2 (6 bases). Germline V CDR1 and CDR2: PRHDT, FYEKMQ (reference sequence). CDR3 length: 15 amino acids. V shed 3 bases and J shed 7 bases, with 19 bases lying between them.

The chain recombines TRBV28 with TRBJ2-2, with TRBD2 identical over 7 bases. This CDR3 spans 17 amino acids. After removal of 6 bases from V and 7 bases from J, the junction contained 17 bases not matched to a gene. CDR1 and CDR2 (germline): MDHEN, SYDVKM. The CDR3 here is CASSTPTDRRGSGELFF. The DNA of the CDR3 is TGTGCCAGCAGCACCCCGACGGACCGTCGCGGGAGCGGGGAGCTGTTTTTT. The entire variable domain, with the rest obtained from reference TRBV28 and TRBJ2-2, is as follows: DVKVTQSSRYLVKRTGEKVFLECVQDMDHENMFWYRQDPGLGLRLIYFSYDVKMKEKGDIPEGYSVSREKKERFSLILESASTNQTSMYLCASSTPTDRRGSGELFFGEGSRLTVL.

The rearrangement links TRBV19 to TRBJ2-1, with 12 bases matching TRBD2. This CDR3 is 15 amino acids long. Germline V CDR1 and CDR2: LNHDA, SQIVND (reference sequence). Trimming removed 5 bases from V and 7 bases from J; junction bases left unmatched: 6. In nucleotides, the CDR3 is TGTGCCAGTAGTTTTCTAGCGGGGGGGCTGAATGAGCAGTTCTTC. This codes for CASSFLAGGLNEQFF.

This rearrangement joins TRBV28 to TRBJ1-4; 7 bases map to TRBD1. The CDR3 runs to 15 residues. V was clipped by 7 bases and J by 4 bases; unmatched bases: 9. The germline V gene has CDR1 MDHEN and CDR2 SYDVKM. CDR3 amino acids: CASTAGGNFNEKLFF. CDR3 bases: TGTGCCAGCACGGCAGGGGGTAATTTTAATGAAAAACTGTTTTTT. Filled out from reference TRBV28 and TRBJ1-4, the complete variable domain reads DVKVTQSSRYLVKRTGEKVFLECVQDMDHENMFWYRQDPGLGLRLIYFSYDVKMKEKGDIPEGYSVSREKKERFSLILESASTNQTSMYLCASTAGGNFNEKLFFGSGTQLSVL.

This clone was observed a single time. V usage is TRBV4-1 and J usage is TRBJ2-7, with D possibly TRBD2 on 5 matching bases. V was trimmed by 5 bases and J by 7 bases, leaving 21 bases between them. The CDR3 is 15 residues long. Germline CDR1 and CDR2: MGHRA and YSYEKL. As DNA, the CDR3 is TGCGCCAGCAGCTCAGGACTCAACTTTCCGGAGGAGCAGTACTTC. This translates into CASSSGLNFPEEQYF.

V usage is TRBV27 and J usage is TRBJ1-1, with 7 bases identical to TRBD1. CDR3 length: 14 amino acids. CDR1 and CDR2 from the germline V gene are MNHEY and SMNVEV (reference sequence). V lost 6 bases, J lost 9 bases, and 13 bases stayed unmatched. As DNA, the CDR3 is TGTGCCAGCAGGCCTCCAGCCGGGACAGCTAAAGCTTTCTTT. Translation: CASRPPAGTAKAFF.

Written as DNA, the CDR3 is TGTGCCAGCACCTATACGAGAGTCTATGGCTACACCTTC. Translating it yields CASTYTRVYGYTF. This chain links TRBV6-5 with TRBJ1-2, with D uncertain. Trimming pared 7 bases from V and 4 bases from J, leaving 13 bases between. This CDR3 comprises 13 residues. Germline CDR1 reads MNHEY; CDR2 reads SVGAGI.

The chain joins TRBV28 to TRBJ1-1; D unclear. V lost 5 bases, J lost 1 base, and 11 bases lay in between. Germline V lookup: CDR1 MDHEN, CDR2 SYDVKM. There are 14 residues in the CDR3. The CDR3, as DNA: TGTGCCAGCAGTCCCCTAATCCGGAACACTGAAGCTTTCTTT. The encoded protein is CASSPLIRNTEAFF.

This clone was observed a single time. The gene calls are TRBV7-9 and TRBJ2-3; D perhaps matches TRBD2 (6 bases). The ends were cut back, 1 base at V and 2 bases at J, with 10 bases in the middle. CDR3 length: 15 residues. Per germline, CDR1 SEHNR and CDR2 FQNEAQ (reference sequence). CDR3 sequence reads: CASSLDGGNTDTQYF. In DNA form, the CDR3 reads TGTGCCAGCAGCTTAGACGGGGGAAACACAGATACGCAGTATTTT. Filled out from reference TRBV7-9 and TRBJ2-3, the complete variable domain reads DTGVSQNPRHKITKRGQNVTFRCDPISEHNRLYWYRQTLGQGPEFLTYFQNEAQLEKSRLLSDRFSAERPKGSFSTLEIQRTEQGDSAMYLCASSLDGGNTDTQYFGPGTRLTVL.

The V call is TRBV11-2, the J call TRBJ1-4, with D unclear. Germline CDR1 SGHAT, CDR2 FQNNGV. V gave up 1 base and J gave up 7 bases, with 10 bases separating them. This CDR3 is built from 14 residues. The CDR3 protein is CASSLGLGGEKLFF. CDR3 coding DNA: TGTGCCAGCAGCTTAGGGCTGGGAGGTGAAAAACTGTTTTTT. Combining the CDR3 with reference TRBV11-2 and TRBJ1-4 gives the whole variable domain EAGVAQSPRYKIIEKRQSVAFWCNPISGHATLYWYQQILGQGPKLLIQFQNNGVVDDSQLPKDRFSAERLKGVDSTLKIQPAKLEDSAVYLCASSLGLGGEKLFFGSGTQLSVL.

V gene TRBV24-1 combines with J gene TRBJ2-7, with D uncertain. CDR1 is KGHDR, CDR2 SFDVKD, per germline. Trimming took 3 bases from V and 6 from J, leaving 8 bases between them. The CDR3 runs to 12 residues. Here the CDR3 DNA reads TGTGCCACCAGTGATAATTATCGCGAGCAGTACTTC. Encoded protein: CATSDNYREQYF.

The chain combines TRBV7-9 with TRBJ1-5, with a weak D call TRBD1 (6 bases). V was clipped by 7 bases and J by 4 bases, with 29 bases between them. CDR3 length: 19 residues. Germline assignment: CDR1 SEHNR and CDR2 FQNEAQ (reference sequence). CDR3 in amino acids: CASTHPSGTRTLRNQPQHF. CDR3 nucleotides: TGTGCCAGCACTCACCCCTCCGGGACAAGGACACTTCGGAATCAGCCCCAGCATTTT.

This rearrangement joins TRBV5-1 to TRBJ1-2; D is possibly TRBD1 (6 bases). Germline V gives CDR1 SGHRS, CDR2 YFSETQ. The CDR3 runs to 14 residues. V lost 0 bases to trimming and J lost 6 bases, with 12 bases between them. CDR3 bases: TGCGCCAGCAGCTTGGTACAGGGTCTTGATGGCTACACCTTC. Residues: CASSLVQGLDGYTF.

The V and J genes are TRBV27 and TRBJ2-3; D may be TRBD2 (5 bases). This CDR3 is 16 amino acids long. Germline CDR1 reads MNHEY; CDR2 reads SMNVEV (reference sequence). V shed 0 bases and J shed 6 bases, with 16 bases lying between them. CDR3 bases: TGTGCCAGCAGTTTATCCCTCCTAGCCCCCTGGGATACGCAGTATTTT. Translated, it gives CASSLSLLAPWDTQYF.

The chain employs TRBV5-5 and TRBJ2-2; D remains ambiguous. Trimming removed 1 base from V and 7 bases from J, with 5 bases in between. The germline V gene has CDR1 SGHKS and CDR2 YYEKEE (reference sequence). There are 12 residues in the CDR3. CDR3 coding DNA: TGTGCCAGCAGCTTGTCCGGCGGGGAGCTGTTTTTT. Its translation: CASSLSGGELFF.

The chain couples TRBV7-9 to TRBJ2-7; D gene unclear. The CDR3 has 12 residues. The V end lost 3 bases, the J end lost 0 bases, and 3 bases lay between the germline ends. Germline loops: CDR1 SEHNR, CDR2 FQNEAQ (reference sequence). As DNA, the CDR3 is TGTGCCAGCAGCTTCAGCTCCTACGAGCAGTACTTC. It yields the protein CASSFSSYEQYF.

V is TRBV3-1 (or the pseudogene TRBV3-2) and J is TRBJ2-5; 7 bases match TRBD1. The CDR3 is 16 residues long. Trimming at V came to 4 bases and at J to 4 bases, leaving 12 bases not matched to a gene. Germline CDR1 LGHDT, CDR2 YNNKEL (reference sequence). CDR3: CASSRRQGGRGETQYF. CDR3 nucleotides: TGTGCCAGCAGCCGACGACAGGGCGGGCGTGGAGAGACCCAGTACTTC.